This entry is about one T cell receptor (beta chain). Its antigen remains unknown. This entry is derived from a study of CD8 T cells in Susac syndrome. Background on the study: Sequencing included Susac syndrome patients, about 6 of them with active disease and 8 or 9 in remission. Patients with Susac syndrome had blood drawn and were at that point therapy-naive, on corticosteroids, or on intravenous immunoglobulin alone.

With 0 bases removed from V and 5 bases from J, the gap between germline ends came to 11 bases. CDR3 length: 15 amino acids. CDR1 and CDR2 from the germline V gene are LGHNA and YNFKEQ. Whole-study results and caveats: Individuals included in the TCR sequencing and HLA analysis were acknowledged by the study to be relatively few in number.

An amount of RNA that ranged from roughly 0.5 to 1 ug was reverse transcribed with random hexamers. Amplification of TCR beta CDR3 was carried out by immunoSEQ multiplex PCR, which covered 54 Vbeta and 13 Jbeta segments. In TCRdb, the immunoSEQ multiplex PCR reads were re-called with MiXCR into one record per CDR3 protein. The sample has 210,000 or so distinct CDR3 sequences, 94% seen once; the top ten hold roughly 0.14%. Specimen: CD4+ T cells from PBMCs. The chain links TRBV4-2 to TRBJ1-5; tentative D call: TRBD1 (5 bases). The sequence came from a human donor with Susac syndrome. DNA for the CDR3: TGTGCCAGCAGCCAAGATCTTGCAGGGTATCAGCCCCAGCATTTT. Translation: CASSQDLAGYQPQHF.